This T cell receptor beta chain was found in a study of blood T cell repertoires in COVID-19. As for the study in general: Sites in the United States, Italy and Spain provided acute and convalescent COVID-19 samples. T cells, B-cell-depleted T cells, or PBMCs supplied cDNA or gDNA.

During active infection, Seattle patients enrolled and were then monitored through disease. Original data processing: Quantification of nucleated cells was approximated via reference gene primer amplification. Sequencing used immunoSEQ multiplex PCR; TCRdb keeps in-frame clones, though not all of them. V, J and clone size are taken as reported in that table, and D and trimming were inferred from the DNA itself. This table has around 310,000 clones, nearly 90% appearing once. This clonotype was obtained from a woman aged 35 to 49 with COVID-19, enrolled during active disease. The sequencing input was peripheral blood.

CDR3 amino acids: CASTPSRYEQFF. The CDR3 coding sequence is TGTGCCAGCACCCCATCTCGGTACGAGCAGTTCTTC. The chain has TRBV7-2 and TRBJ2-1, with D unclear. Trimming shortened V by 7 bases and J by 10 bases, and 14 bases separated the two germline ends. Germline V CDR1 and CDR2: SGHTA, FQGNSA. This CDR3 has 12 residues.